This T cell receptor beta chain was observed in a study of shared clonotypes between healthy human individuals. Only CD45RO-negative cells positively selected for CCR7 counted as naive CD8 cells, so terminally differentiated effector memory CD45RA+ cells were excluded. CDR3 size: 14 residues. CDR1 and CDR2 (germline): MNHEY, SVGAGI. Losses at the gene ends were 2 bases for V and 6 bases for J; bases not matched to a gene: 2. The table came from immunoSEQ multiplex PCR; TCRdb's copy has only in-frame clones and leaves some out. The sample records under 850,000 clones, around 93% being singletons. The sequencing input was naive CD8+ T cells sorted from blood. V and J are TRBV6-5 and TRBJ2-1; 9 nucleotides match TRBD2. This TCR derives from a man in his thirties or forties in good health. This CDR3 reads CASSYPGLANEQFF. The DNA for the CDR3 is TGTGCCAGCAGTTACCCGGGACTAGCCAATGAGCAGTTCTTC.